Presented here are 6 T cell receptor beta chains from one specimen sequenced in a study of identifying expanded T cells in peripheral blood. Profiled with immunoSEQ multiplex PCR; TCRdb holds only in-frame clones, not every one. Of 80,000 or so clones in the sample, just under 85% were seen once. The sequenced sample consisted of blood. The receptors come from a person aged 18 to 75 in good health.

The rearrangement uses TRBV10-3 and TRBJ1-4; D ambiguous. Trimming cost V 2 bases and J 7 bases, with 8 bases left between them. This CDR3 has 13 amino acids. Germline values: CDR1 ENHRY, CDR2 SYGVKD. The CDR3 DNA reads TGTGCCATCAGTGAGCAAGAGACTGAAAAACTGTTTTTT. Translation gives CAISEQETEKLFF.

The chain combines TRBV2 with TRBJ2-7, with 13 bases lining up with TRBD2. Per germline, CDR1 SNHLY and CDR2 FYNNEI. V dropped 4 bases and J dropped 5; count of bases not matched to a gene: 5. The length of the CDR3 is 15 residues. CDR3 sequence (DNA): TGTGCCAGCAGTGCCGGGACTAGCGGGATTCACGAGCAGTACTTC. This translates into CASSAGTSGIHEQYF.

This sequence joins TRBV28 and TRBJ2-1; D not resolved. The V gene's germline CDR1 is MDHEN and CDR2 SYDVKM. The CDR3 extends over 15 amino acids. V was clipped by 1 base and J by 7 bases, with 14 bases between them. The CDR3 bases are TGTGCCAGCAGTTTATCCGGCTCCCCGTTAAATGAGCAGTTCTTC. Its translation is CASSLSGSPLNEQFF.

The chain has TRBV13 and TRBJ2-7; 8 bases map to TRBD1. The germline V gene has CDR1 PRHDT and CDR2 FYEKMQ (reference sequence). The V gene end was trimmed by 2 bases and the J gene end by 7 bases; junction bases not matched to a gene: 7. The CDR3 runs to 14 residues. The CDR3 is CASSLIQGAVEQYF. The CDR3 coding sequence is TGTGCCAGCAGCTTAATTCAGGGGGCGGTGGAGCAGTACTTC.

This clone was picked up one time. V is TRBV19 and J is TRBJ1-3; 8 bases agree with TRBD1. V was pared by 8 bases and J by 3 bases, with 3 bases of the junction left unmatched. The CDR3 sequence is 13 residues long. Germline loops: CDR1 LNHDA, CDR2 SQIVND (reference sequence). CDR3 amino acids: CASLDRVGNTIYF. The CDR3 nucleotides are TGTGCCAGTCTGGACAGGGTTGGAAACACCATATATTTT.

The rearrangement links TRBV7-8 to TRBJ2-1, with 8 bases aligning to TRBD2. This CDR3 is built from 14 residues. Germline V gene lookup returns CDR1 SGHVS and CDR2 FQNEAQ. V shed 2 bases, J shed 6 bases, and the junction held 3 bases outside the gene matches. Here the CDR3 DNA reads TGTGCCAGCAGCTTAATACTAGCGGTCAATGAGCAGTTCTTC. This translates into CASSLILAVNEQFF.